One TCR beta chain is described in this entry. Which antigen it targets is not known. Within one base of it there is no much larger clone, and no base qualities were kept. The sample's treatment or condition label, decoded: live attenuated yellow fever vaccine strain. At each blood-draw timepoint, two biological replicates of bulk PBMCs were obtained. PBMCs were isolated from peripheral blood using a standard Ficoll-Paque protocol. TriZol was used to extract RNA from bulk PBMCs, from CD4 and CD8 fractions, and from dextramer-positive and dextramer-negative fractions. TCR cDNA was synthesized by 5'RACE template switching, which introduced a universal primer site and unique molecular identifiers. Priming for cDNA synthesis came from both the TCR alpha and TCR beta constant segments. Library amplification used two PCR steps, and the second PCR step added sample barcodes and sequencing adapters. Sequencing of libraries was done on Illumina HiSeq 2500 (2x100 bp) or NovaSeq (2x150 bp). Turning to the authors' computational methods: Reads were demultiplexed and collapsed into UMI consensus sequences with MIGEC, and V(D)J alignment was performed with MiXCR. Vaccine-responding clonotypes were defined with edgeR using replicate PBMC samples, requiring FDR below 0.01 and a log2 fold change above 5 up to day 15. Each bulk clonotype was labeled CD4 or CD8 based on which sequenced repertoire, CD4 or CD8, contained the clonotype at higher abundance. TCRdb ran its own pipeline on the public reads, namely fastp trimming at Q25 and MiXCR clone calling, and kept in-frame beta chains. Under each unique CDR3 protein, matching rows form one entry showing the most common genes and DNA. For this entry, the V and J calls and clone size follow TCRdb and not the study's own pipeline. The sample yields 350,000 or so distinct CDR3 sequences; less than 9.5% were counted once. Approximately 16% of the sample belongs to the ten largest clones.

The sample is drawn from a study of T cells after yellow fever vaccination (dated by TCRdb to the late 2010s). Regarding the complete study: Libraries from fractions with low cell numbers were prepared with the SMART-Seq v4 Ultra Low Input RNA kit. To follow T-cell clones before and after both primary and booster YFV17D yellow fever vaccination, bulk TCR alpha and beta repertoires underwent longitudinal sequencing. Two healthy male donors made up the cohort, one aged 18 to 29 years and the other aged 30 to 40 years. Blood was drawn at multiple timepoints before and after primary and secondary immunization, with bulk PBMC replicates and cell subsets isolated.

Study-wide conclusions, independent of this receptor: Because the study included only a couple of donors, the extent to which the findings can be generalized is limited. FACS-sorted repertoires could contain abundant contaminating clonotypes from the bulk population, so computational filtering was required. Compared with the primary T-cell response, the secondary T-cell response was faster but weaker, reaching its peak on day 5 rather than on day 15. After the booster, most clones that had expanded after primary vaccination were detected again (around 95% of CD4 and around nine tenths of CD8), suggesting broad maintenance of memory. A small share of clonotypes was detected in both CD4 and CD8 compartments, with the overlap likely arising from convergent recombination.

Sample: PBMCs, taken about 49 days after the first yellow fever vaccination. This clonotype was sampled from a man aged 18 to 35 who received the YFV17D yellow fever vaccine.

The nucleotide sequence reads TGTGCCAGCAGCTTAGATCCAGGGGAAGAGACCCAGTACTTC. Translated, it gives CASSLDPGEETQYF. The receptor chain draws on TRBV11-2 and TRBJ2-5; a tentative D match to TRBD1 spans 6 bases. CDR3 length: 14 amino acids, cysteine to phenylalanine. Only CDR3 DNA remains: 42 bases, in frame from the first base. The germline V gene supplies CDR1 SGHAT and CDR2 FQNNGV. The V and J ends are trimmed by 0 bases and 3 bases, leaving 8 bases between them.